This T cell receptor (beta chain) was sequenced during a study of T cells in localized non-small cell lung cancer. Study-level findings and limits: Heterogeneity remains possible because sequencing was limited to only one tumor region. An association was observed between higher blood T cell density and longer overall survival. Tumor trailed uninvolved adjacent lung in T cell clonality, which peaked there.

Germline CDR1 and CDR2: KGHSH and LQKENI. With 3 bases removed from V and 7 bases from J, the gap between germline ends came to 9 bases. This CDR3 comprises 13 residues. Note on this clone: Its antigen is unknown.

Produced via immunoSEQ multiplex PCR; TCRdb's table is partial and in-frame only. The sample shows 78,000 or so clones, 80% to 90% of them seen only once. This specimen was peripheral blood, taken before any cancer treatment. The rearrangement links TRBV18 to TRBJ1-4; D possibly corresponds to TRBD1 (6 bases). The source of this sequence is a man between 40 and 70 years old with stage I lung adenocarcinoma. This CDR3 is CASSPTGGEKLFF. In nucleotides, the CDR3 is TGTGCCAGCTCACCGACAGGAGGTGAAAAACTGTTTTTT.